This T cell receptor (beta chain) emerged from a study of blood T cell repertoires in COVID-19. Turning to the study itself: Italy, Spain and the United States were the sources of the convalescent and acute COVID-19 samples.

CDR1 SGHNT and CDR2 YYREEE come from the germline V gene (reference sequence). The J segment lost 6 bases and the V segment lost 3 bases, leaving 8 bases of the junction unmatched. This CDR3 contains 14 residues. Among Cohort 3 donors, those recovered had two negative PCRs, clearance, or symptom resolution. In the original workflow: It was from reference gene primer amplification that nucleated cell counts were estimated. Assay: immunoSEQ multiplex PCR; the TCRdb copy retains only in-frame clones and omits some. The V and J calls and the clone size are those of that table, but D and trimming were determined from the DNA. This sample has more than 300,000 clones; under 95% occur once, and the top ten carry roughly 18%.

This receptor was identified in a woman aged 30 to 39 who had recovered from COVID-19. The chain is built from TRBV5-4 and TRBJ2-7; 8 bases map to TRBD2. The sample taken for sequencing was PBMCs or T cells enriched from blood (not recorded which). The CDR3: CASSSRAGEGEQYF. The CDR3 DNA sequence: TGTGCCAGCAGCTCCCGAGCGGGAGAAGGCGAGCAGTACTTC.